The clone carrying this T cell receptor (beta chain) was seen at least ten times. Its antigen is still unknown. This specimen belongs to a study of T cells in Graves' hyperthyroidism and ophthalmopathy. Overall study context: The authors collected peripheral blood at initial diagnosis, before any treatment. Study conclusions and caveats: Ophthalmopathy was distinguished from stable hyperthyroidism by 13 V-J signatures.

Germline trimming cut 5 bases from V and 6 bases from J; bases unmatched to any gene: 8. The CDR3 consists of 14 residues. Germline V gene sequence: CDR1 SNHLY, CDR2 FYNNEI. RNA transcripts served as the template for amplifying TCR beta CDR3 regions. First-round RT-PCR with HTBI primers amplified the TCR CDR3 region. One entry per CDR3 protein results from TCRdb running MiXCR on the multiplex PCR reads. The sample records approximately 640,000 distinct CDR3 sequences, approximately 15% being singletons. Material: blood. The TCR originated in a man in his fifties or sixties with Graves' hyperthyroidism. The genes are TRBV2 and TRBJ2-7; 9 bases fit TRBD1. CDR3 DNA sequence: TGTGCCAGCAGTAACCGGGACAGGGCGGGCGAGCAGTACTTC. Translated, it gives CASSNRDRAGEQYF. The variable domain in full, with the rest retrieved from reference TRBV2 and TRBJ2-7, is EPEVTQTPSHQVTQMGQEVILRCVPISNHLYFYWYRQILGQKVEFLVSFYNNEISEKSEIFDDQFSVERPDGSNFTLKIRSTKLEDSAMYFCASSNRDRAGEQYFGPGTRLTVT.